The 8 T cell receptor beta chains given below trace back to one sample, sequenced in a study of T-cell reconstitution after alpha-beta-depleted transplantation in children listed by TCRdb under 2016. Receptor amplification or capture employed PCR. The listed sequencing device is Illumina HiSeq 2500. To normalize quantification of the TCRbeta repertoire, the TCR libraries were built with molecular barcoding that relied on unique molecular identifiers. In-frame beta chains were kept once TCRdb had trimmed the public reads at Q25 with fastp and called clones with MiXCR. Rows matching on CDR3 protein sequence are summarized as one entry with the most common DNA and genes. The sample contains 60,000 to 100,000 distinct CDR3 sequences, less than 20% of them found a single time. The ten largest clones add up to approximately 51% of the sample. According to the study, the label for this sample's treatment or condition signals: allogeneic hematopoietic cell transplantation with graft depleted of TCRalphabeta T cells and CD19 B cells.

Sequences were derived from PBMCs, mostly from graft donor cells, sampled 360 days after TCRalphabeta/CD19-depleted stem cell transplant. Receptors were obtained from a male patient aged 2-15 years who had a stem cell transplant for acute lymphoblastic leukemia, so the T cells may come from the graft donor.

This clonotype was recorded a few times. The chain employs TRBV7-2 and TRBJ2-3, with D perhaps being TRBD1 or TRBD2 (5 bases each). Germline V gene lookup returns CDR1 SGHTA and CDR2 FQGNSA. The CDR3 has 13 residues. Trimming took off 3 bases at V and 5 bases at J, with 9 bases between the two ends. The CDR3 loop reads CASSFRDQDTQYF. CDR3 sequence (DNA): TGTGCCAGCAGCTTCAGGGACCAAGATACGCAGTATTTT.

This chain uses TRBV27 with TRBJ1-5, with 8 bases lining up with TRBD1. In germline, CDR1 is MNHEY, CDR2 SMNVEV (reference sequence). The CDR3 is made up of 15 amino acids. With V trimmed by 6 bases and J by 4 bases, 8 bases remained unmatched. The CDR3 DNA follows: TGTGCCAGCAGGAGAGCCGGGACAGGTAATCAGCCCCAGCATTTT. Residues: CASRRAGTGNQPQHF.

The chain employs TRBV7-9 and TRBJ1-4; maybe TRBD1 (6 bases). Trimming pared 3 bases from V and 4 bases from J, leaving 9 bases between. The CDR3 extends over 14 amino acids. From germline, CDR1 is SEHNR and CDR2 FQNEAQ (reference sequence). CDR3 bases: TGTGCCAGCAGCTTTGGACAGAATAATGAAAAACTGTTTTTT. It yields the protein CASSFGQNNEKLFF.

This clonotype is medium-sized by share. V is TRBV7-9 and J is TRBJ1-6; 8 bases fit TRBD1. Germline V gene sequence: CDR1 SEHNR, CDR2 FQNEAQ (reference sequence). The CDR3 loop spans 16 amino acids. V lost 1 base to trimming and J lost 3 bases; unmatched junction nucleotides: 2. CDR3 amino acids: CASSLGQGFYNSPLHF. CDR3 sequence (DNA): TGTGCCAGCAGCTTAGGACAGGGGTTCTATAATTCACCCCTCCACTTT.

The chain couples TRBV29-1 to TRBJ2-7, with 10 nucleotides matching TRBD1. The trim removed 7 bases at V and 6 bases at J, leaving 6 bases unmatched. The CDR3 extends over 12 amino acids. The germline CDR1 and CDR2 sequences are SQVTM and ANQGSEA. CDR3 loop: CSAEGDRGEQYF. The DNA for the CDR3 is TGCAGCGCGGAGGGGGACAGGGGCGAGCAGTACTTC.

The CDR3 bases are TGCGCCAGCAGCTTTGGGGACAGATTTATTACTGAAGCTTTCTTT. It codes for CASSFGDRFITEAFF. V gene TRBV5-1 combines with J gene TRBJ1-1; TRBD1 aligns across 7 bases. V lost 2 bases and J lost 5; bases outside the gene matches: 9. Germline-derived CDR1 and CDR2 are SGHRS and YFSETQ. The CDR3 contains 15 residues.

This clonotype was seen only a few times. This sequence joins TRBV4-2 and TRBJ2-7; 8 nucleotides line up with TRBD2. Germline assignment: CDR1 LGHNA and CDR2 YNFKEQ. Unmatched junction bases numbered 14, after V lost 5 bases and J lost 2 bases. The CDR3 is 17 amino acids. CDR3 amino acids: CASSLSHAGLAPYEQYF. In nucleotides, the CDR3 is TGTGCCAGCAGCTTATCCCACGCCGGACTAGCCCCCTACGAGCAGTACTTC.

The rearrangement uses TRBV30 and TRBJ2-7, with 10 bases matching TRBD2. There are 15 residues in the CDR3. The germline V gene has CDR1 GTSNPN and CDR2 SVGIG (reference sequence). The V gene end was trimmed by 1 base and the J gene end by 3 bases; junction bases not matched to a gene: 6. CDR3 sequence: CAWSGASGRIYEQYF. As DNA, the CDR3 is TGTGCCTGGAGTGGGGCTAGCGGGAGAATCTACGAGCAGTACTTC. Variable domain in full (rest from reference TRBV30 and TRBJ2-7): SQTIHQWPATLVQPVGSPLSLECTVEGTSNPNLYWYRQAAGRGLQLLFYSVGIGQISSEVPQNLSASRPQDRQFILSSKKLLLSDSGFYLCAWSGASGRIYEQYFGPGTRLTVT.